The 22 T cell receptor beta chains presented below share a single source sample, sequenced in a study of beta chain features in type 1 diabetes. Every isolated RNA sample was fully reverse transcribed, so sequencing captured expressed TCRB transcripts. The assay was immunoSEQ multiplex PCR, and TCRdb's table has in-frame clones only and misses some. The repertoire holds under 450,000 clones, with more than 12% as singletons. The sample comprised naive CD4+ T cells from blood. The source of these receptors is a woman between 18 and 29 years old in good health.

This clone was observed a few times. The rearrangement joins TRBV28 to TRBJ2-7; TRBD2 matches at 8 bases. V gave up 5 bases and J gave up 3 bases; unmatched junction bases: 12. The CDR3 totals 16 residues. Germline V gene lookup returns CDR1 MDHEN and CDR2 SYDVKM. CDR3 in DNA: TGTGCCAGCAGTAGCGGGAGTAAAGTAGGTATCTACGAGCAGTACTTC. It yields the protein CASSSGSKVGIYEQYF.

The rearrangement links TRBV20-1 to TRBJ2-7, with D unclear. Germline V CDR1 and CDR2: DFQATT, SNEGSKA (reference sequence). V lost 7 bases, J lost 3 bases, and 10 bases lay in between. CDR3 length: 11 residues. CDR3 DNA: TGCAGTGTAAACAGAATCTACGAGCAGTACTTC. This translates into CSVNRIYEQYF.

In its sample, this clone was seen a few times. V and J are TRBV25-1 and TRBJ2-3; D might be TRBD2 (5 bases). The germline V gene encodes CDR1 MGHDK and CDR2 SYGVNS. The CDR3 has 15 amino acids. Trimming took off 6 bases at V and 4 bases at J, with 17 bases between the two ends. CDR3 loop: CASSGLAWLSDTQYF. The CDR3 bases are TGTGCCAGCAGCGGGCTAGCATGGCTCTCAGATACGCAGTATTTT.

The chain uses TRBV11-1 and TRBJ2-7; perhaps TRBD1 as D (6 bases). The germline gives CDR1 SGHAT, CDR2 FQDESV (reference sequence). V gave up 4 bases and J gave up 4 bases, with 14 bases separating them. This CDR3 region has 14 residues. The CDR3 here is CASSYASRGYEQYF. The CDR3 DNA sequence: TGTGCCAGCAGCTACGCATCCAGGGGTTACGAGCAGTACTTC.

This clone was detected only a few times. The rearrangement uses TRBV7-2 and TRBJ2-1, with 13 bases aligning to TRBD2. CDR3 length: 15 amino acids. Per the germline V gene, CDR1 is SGHTA and CDR2 is FQGNSA. J lost 13 bases, V lost 3 bases, and 9 bases had no gene match. CDR3 DNA sequence: TGTGCCAGCAGCTTTAATGGACTAGCGGGAGAACTCCAGTTCTTC. Residues: CASSFNGLAGELQFF.

Points on this clone: Other DNA sequences in this specimen translate into the identical CDR3. The chain recombines TRBV30 with TRBJ2-5, with D hard to call. Looked up from germline, CDR1 is GTSNPN and CDR2 is SVGIG (reference sequence). The CDR3 runs 12 residues. Trimming left V 2 bases short and J 0 bases short, with 4 bases between. The CDR3 protein is CAWSLYQETQYF. The CDR3 region has the DNA TGTGCCTGGAGTCTGTACCAAGAGACCCAGTACTTC.

This clone was seen only a few times. The gene calls are TRBV6-5 and TRBJ2-7, with TRBD2 matching 9 bases. The J segment lost 2 bases and the V segment lost 6 bases, leaving 5 bases of the junction unmatched. CDR1 and CDR2 (germline): MNHEY, SVGAGI. This CDR3 has 14 amino acids. The CDR3 bases are TGTGCCAGCAGGGGCGGGAGGGCCCCCTACGAGCAGTACTTC. Amino acid sequence: CASRGGRAPYEQYF.

The chain has TRBV9 and TRBJ2-2, with D possibly being TRBD2 (6 bases). Germline assignment: CDR1 SGDLS and CDR2 YYNGEE. V lost 1 base, J lost 5 bases, and 18 bases lay in between. The CDR3 is 17 residues long. CDR3 loop: CASSVLPGLPGTGELFF. The DNA of the CDR3 is TGTGCCAGCAGCGTACTACCGGGACTCCCGGGGACCGGGGAGCTGTTTTTT.

This clone was seen more than once but under ten times. The chain has TRBV7-3 and TRBJ2-5; D possibly corresponds to TRBD1 (5 bases). With 5 bases removed from V and 2 bases from J, the gap between germline ends came to 9 bases. Germline V gene sequence: CDR1 SGHTA, CDR2 FQGTGA. The CDR3 sequence is 13 residues long. In DNA, the CDR3 is TGTGCCAGCAGCCCGACAGTGCAAGAGACCCAGTACTTC. Its translation is CASSPTVQETQYF.

This clone showed up just a few times. V and J are TRBV7-9 and TRBJ1-4, with D maybe TRBD1 (6 bases). V gave up 4 bases and J gave up 10 bases, with 19 bases separating them. The CDR3 runs 15 residues. In germline, CDR1 is SEHNR, CDR2 FQNEAQ (reference sequence). CDR3 coding DNA: TGTGCCAGCAGCTCCCCCAGGGGCACGAAGGGAAAACTGTTTTTT. The encoded protein is CASSSPRGTKGKLFF. Based on the CDR3 plus reference TRBV7-9 and TRBJ1-4, the full variable domain is DTGVSQNPRHKITKRGQNVTFRCDPISEHNRLYWYRQTLGQGPEFLTYFQNEAQLEKSRLLSDRFSAERPKGSFSTLEIQRTEQGDSAMYLCASSSPRGTKGKLFFGSGTQLSVL.

This clone has just a few counts. The chain is built from TRBV25-1 and TRBJ2-1; 13 bases line up with TRBD2. The CDR3 is 17 residues long. Germline CDR1 reads MGHDK; CDR2 reads SYGVNS. Trimming cost V 5 bases and J 9 bases; bases outside gene matches: 13. CDR3 protein: CASSPQGTSGIKGEQFF. The CDR3 bases are TGTGCCAGCAGTCCTCAGGGGACTAGCGGGATAAAGGGTGAGCAGTTCTTC.

The CDR3 DNA reads TGTGCCAGCAGTCCGACAGGGTTTGAAAAACTGTTTTTT. Amino acid sequence: CASSPTGFEKLFF. The chain employs TRBV28 and TRBJ1-4; 7 bases align to TRBD1. The CDR3 sequence is 13 residues long. Trimming cost V 5 bases and J 7 bases; bases outside gene matches: 4. Germline lookup yields CDR1 MDHEN and CDR2 SYDVKM.

The chain joins TRBV7-9 to TRBJ1-5; D is possibly TRBD1 (5 bases). This CDR3 is 13 amino acids long. V was shortened by 10 bases and J by 7 bases, with 17 bases between the two germline ends. Germline-derived CDR1 and CDR2 are SEHNR and FQNEAQ (reference sequence). This CDR3 is CATETQGLQPQHF. CDR3 nucleotide sequence: TGTGCCACCGAGACCCAGGGTTTGCAGCCCCAGCATTTT. Complete variable domain (other parts from reference TRBV7-9 and TRBJ1-5): DTGVSQNPRHKITKRGQNVTFRCDPISEHNRLYWYRQTLGQGPEFLTYFQNEAQLEKSRLLSDRFSAERPKGSFSTLEIQRTEQGDSAMYLCATETQGLQPQHFGDGTRLSIL.

J is TRBJ1-2 and V is TRBV7-2, with D possibly being TRBD1 (6 bases). Germline CDR1 and CDR2: SGHTA and FQGNSA. The CDR3 consists of 13 residues. V was clipped by 5 bases and J by 2 bases, with 9 bases between them. The DNA for the CDR3 is TGTGCCAGCAGCGCTGACAGGAACTATGGCTACACCTTC. This encodes CASSADRNYGYTF.

This clone was seen more than once but under ten times. The chain combines TRBV5-1 with TRBJ2-1; 8 nucleotides align to TRBD2. The germline CDR1 and CDR2 sequences are SGHRS and YFSETQ. The CDR3 covers 16 residues. The J segment lost 1 base and the V segment lost 0 bases, leaving 3 bases of the junction unmatched. The CDR3 here is CASSLELAGSYNEQFF. The DNA of the CDR3 is TGCGCCAGCAGCTTGGAGCTAGCGGGTTCCTACAATGAGCAGTTCTTC. The complete variable domain, with remaining parts taken from reference TRBV5-1 and TRBJ2-1, reads KAGVTQTPRYLIKTRGQQVTLSCSPISGHRSVSWYQQTPGQGLQFLFEYFSETQRNKGNFPGRFSGRQFSNSRSEMNVSTLELGDSALYLCASSLELAGSYNEQFFGPGTRLTVL.

This clone has more than one count but fewer than ten. V usage is TRBV29-1 and J usage is TRBJ2-7; the match to TRBD2 covers 14 bases. Germline V gives CDR1 SQVTM, CDR2 ANQGSEA. With 4 bases clipped from V and 2 bases from J, the junction kept 13 bases outside the gene matches. The CDR3 is made up of 18 amino acids. The CDR3 reads CSVGKGLAGEGTPYEQYF. CDR3 bases: TGCAGCGTTGGGAAGGGACTAGCGGGAGAGGGGACCCCCTACGAGCAGTACTTC.

This rearrangement joins TRBV7-8 to TRBJ2-1, with 13 bases lining up with TRBD2. With 5 bases clipped from V and 2 bases from J, the junction kept 6 bases outside the gene matches. Germline-derived CDR1 and CDR2 are SGHVS and FQNEAQ. The CDR3 length is 17 residues. CDR3 DNA: TGTGCCAGCAGCCCCACTAGCGGGAGGGACACCTACAATGAGCAGTTCTTC. Translating it yields CASSPTSGRDTYNEQFF.

A few counts support this clone. For the CDR3, the DNA is TGCAGCGTCAAGGGACAGCTCATGAACACTGAAGCTTTCTTT. This codes for CSVKGQLMNTEAFF. The chain employs TRBV29-1 and TRBJ1-1; 7 nucleotides align to TRBD1. There are 14 residues in the CDR3. Germline CDR1 reads SQVTM; CDR2 reads ANQGSEA. Germline trimming cut 6 bases from V and 0 bases from J; bases unmatched to any gene: 7.

The chain has TRBV29-1 and TRBJ2-5; 7 bases line up with TRBD2. V shed 7 bases, J shed 2 bases, and the junction held 7 bases outside the gene matches. This CDR3 is 13 amino acids long. Looked up from germline, CDR1 is SQVTM and CDR2 is ANQGSEA. Here the CDR3 DNA reads TGCAGCGGGAGCGGGGTTCTTCAAGAGACCCAGTACTTC. Residues: CSGSGVLQETQYF. Full variable domain (missing parts from reference TRBV29-1 and TRBJ2-5): SAVISQKPSRDICQRGTSLTIQCQVDSQVTMMFWYRQQPGQSLTLIATANQGSEATYESGFVIDKFPISRPNLTFSTLTVSNMSPEDSSIYLCSGSGVLQETQYFGPGTRLLVL.

Worth noting for this clone: The same CDR3 can be traced to other DNA sequences in this sample. The gene calls are TRBV7-2 and TRBJ2-7; no clear D. Between the trimmed V and J ends, which lost 1 base and 2 bases, there was a span of 9 bases. CDR3 size: 14 residues. Germline V gene lookup returns CDR1 SGHTA and CDR2 FQGNSA. CDR3 region: CASSLVGRTYEQYF. The CDR3 bases are TGTGCCAGCAGCTTAGTCGGCAGGACCTACGAGCAGTACTTC.

The J gene is TRBJ2-6, the V gene TRBV29-1; the match to TRBD2 covers 8 bases. The germline V gene has CDR1 SQVTM and CDR2 ANQGSEA. CDR3 length: 15 residues. With 7 bases clipped from V and 2 bases from J, the junction kept 7 bases outside the gene matches. The chain's CDR3 is CSAGGRGAGANVLTF. CDR3 coding DNA: TGCAGCGCGGGGGGGCGGGGGGCTGGGGCCAACGTCCTGACTTTC.

This clone was seen only a few times. The CDR3 DNA is TGCGCCAGCAGCATAGAGCGGATCACCGGGGAGCTGTTTTTT. It translates to CASSIERITGELFF. The V and J genes are TRBV5-1 and TRBJ2-2; D possibly corresponds to TRBD2 (5 bases). V gave up 4 bases and J gave up 4 bases, with 11 bases separating them. Germline lookup yields CDR1 SGHRS and CDR2 YFSETQ. The CDR3 extends over 14 amino acids.